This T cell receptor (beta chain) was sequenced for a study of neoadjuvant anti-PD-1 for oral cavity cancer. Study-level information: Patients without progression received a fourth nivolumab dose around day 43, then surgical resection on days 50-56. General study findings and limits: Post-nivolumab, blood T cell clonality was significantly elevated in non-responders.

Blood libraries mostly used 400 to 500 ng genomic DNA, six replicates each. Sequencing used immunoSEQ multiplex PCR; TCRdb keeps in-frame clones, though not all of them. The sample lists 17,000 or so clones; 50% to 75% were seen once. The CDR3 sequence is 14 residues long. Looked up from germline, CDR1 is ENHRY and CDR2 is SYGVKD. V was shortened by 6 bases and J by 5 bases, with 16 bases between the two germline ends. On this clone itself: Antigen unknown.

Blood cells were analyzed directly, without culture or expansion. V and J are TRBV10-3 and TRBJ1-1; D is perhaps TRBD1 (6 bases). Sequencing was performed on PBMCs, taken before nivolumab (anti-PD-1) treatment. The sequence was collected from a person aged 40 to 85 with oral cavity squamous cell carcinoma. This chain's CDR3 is CAISDRSGETEAFF. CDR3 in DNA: TGTGCCATCAGCGATAGATCAGGGGAAACTGAAGCTTTCTTT.